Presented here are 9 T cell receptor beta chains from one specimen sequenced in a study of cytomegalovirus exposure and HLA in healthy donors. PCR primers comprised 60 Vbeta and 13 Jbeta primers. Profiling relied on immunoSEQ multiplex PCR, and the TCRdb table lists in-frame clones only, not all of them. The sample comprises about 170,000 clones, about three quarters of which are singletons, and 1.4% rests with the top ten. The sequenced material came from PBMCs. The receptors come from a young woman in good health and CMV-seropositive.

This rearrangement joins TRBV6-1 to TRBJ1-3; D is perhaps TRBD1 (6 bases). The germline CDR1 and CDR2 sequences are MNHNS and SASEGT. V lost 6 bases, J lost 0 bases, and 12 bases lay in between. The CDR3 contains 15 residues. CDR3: CASSAVRGSGNTIYF. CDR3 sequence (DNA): TGTGCCAGCAGCGCCGTCAGGGGCTCTGGAAACACCATATATTTT.

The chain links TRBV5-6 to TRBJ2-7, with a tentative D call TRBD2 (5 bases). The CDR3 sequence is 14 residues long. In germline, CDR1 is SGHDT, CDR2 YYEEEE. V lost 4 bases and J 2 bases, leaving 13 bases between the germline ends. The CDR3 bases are TGTGCCAGCAGCCGGCCCTTAGCGACCTACGAGCAGTACTTC. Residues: CASSRPLATYEQYF.

The CDR3 region is CASSILGGNQPQHF. CDR3 DNA: TGTGCCAGTAGTATATTGGGCGGCAATCAGCCCCAGCATTTT. The chain carries TRBV19 and TRBJ1-5; D is unresolved. The CDR3 spans 14 residues. The germline V gene encodes CDR1 LNHDA and CDR2 SQIVND (reference sequence). With 2 bases removed from V and 2 bases from J, the gap between germline ends came to 7 bases.

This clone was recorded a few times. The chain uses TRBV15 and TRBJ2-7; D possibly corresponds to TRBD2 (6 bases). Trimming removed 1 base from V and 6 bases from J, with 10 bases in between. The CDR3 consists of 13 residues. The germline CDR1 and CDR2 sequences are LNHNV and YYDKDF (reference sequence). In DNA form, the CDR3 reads TGTGCCACCAGCAGAGGGGCCGGGAGCGAGCAGTACTTC. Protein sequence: CATSRGAGSEQYF.

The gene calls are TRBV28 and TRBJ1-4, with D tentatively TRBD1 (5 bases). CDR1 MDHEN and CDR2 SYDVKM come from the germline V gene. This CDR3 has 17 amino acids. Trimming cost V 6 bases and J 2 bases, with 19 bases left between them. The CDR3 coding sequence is TGTGCCAGCAGATTCCCCAGGGAAGGAGCGACTAATGAAAAACTGTTTTTT. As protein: CASRFPREGATNEKLFF.

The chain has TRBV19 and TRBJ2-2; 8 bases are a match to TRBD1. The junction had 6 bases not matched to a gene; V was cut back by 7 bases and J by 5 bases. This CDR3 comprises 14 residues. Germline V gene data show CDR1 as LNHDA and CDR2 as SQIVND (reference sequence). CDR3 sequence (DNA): TGTGCCAGTACGGTAACAGGGGGAACCGGGGAGCTGTTTTTT. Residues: CASTVTGGTGELFF.

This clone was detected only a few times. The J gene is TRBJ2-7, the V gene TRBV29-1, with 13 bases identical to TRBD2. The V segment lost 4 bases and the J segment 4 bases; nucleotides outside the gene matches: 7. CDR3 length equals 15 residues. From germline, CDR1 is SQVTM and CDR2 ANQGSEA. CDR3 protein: CSVVGLAGARYEQYF. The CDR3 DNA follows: TGCAGCGTTGTAGGACTAGCGGGAGCTAGGTACGAGCAGTACTTC.

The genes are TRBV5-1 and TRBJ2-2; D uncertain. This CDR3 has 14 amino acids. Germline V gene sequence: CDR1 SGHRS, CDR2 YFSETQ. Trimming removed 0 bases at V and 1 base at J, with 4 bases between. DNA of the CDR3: TGCGCCAGCAGCTTGGTTCAGAACACCGGGGAGCTGTTTTTT. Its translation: CASSLVQNTGELFF.

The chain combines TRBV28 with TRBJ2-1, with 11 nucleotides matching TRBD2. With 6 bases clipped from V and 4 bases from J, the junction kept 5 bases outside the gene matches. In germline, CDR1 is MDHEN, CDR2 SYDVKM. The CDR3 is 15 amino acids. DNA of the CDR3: TGTGCCAGCAGCGAACTAGCGGGAGTATACAATGAGCAGTTCTTC. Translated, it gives CASSELAGVYNEQFF. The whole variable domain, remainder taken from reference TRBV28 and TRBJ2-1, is DVKVTQSSRYLVKRTGEKVFLECVQDMDHENMFWYRQDPGLGLRLIYFSYDVKMKEKGDIPEGYSVSREKKERFSLILESASTNQTSMYLCASSELAGVYNEQFFGPGTRLTVL.